This T cell receptor beta chain was captured by sequencing in a study of T-cell reconstitution after alpha-beta-depleted transplantation in children. Study-wide findings and caveats: Day-60 TCRbeta diversity that was high in some patients was derived from surviving recipient T cells and thymic progenitors.

Preparing the TCRbeta library involved the use of unique molecular identifiers. TCRdb independently ran MiXCR on the PCR reads; one entry per CDR3 protein. The sample consists of 210,000 or so distinct CDR3 sequences, approximately 10% of them appearing once. Comment on this clonotype: Its antigen is undetermined. Since a much larger clone is just one base distant, this may be a read error.

Germline lookup yields CDR1 DFQATT and CDR2 SNEGSKA (reference sequence). The CDR3 length is 13 residues. This specimen was PBMCs, taken before TCRalphabeta/CD19-depleted stem cell transplant. The clonotype comes from a child younger than two with acute myeloid leukemia, due to receive a stem cell transplant. This sequence joins TRBV20-1 and TRBJ1-1; D is uncertain. CDR3 coding DNA: TGCAGTACTAGAGTGCCCGCGGGCACTGAAGCTTTCTTT. Residues: CSTRVPAGTEAFF.